This TCR beta chain appears in the sequencing data of a study of cytomegalovirus exposure and HLA in healthy donors. Study outcomes and limitations: An ancestry cluster, one associated with Asian ancestry, reportedly showed fewer N-insertions than the approximately 650-donor mean in a later analysis. HLA alleles showed associations with some 17,000 TCR beta sequences in a later analysis, at a 0.05 false discovery rate.

PCR was performed using 60 Vbeta and 13 Jbeta primers. Profiling relied on immunoSEQ multiplex PCR, and the TCRdb table lists in-frame clones only, not all of them. The table for this sample gives about 130,000 clones. This CDR3 contains 14 residues. Trimming removed 5 bases at V and 4 bases at J, with 15 bases between. Germline V gene sequence: CDR1 MGHDK, CDR2 SYGVNS. Comments on this clone: Its specificity is unknown.

This clonotype originated in a man younger than 35 in good health and CMV-seronegative. Sample: PBMCs. This rearrangement joins TRBV25-1 to TRBJ2-7; D may be TRBD2 (6 bases). CDR3 loop: CASSLSGSMYEQYF. The CDR3 DNA reads TGTGCCAGCAGTCTTTCCGGGAGTATGTACGAGCAGTACTTC.